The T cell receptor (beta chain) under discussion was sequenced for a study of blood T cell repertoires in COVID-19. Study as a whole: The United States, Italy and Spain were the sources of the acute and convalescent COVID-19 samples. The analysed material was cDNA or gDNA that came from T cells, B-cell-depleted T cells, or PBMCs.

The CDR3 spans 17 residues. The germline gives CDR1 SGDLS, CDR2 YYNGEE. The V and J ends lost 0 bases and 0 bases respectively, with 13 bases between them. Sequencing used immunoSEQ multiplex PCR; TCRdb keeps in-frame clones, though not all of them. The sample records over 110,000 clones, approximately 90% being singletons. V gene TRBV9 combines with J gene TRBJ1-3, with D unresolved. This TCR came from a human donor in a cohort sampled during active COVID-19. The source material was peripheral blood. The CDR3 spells CASSVAGGSFSGNTIYF. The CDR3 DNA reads TGTGCCAGCAGCGTAGCTGGAGGTTCCTTCTCTGGAAACACCATATATTTT.